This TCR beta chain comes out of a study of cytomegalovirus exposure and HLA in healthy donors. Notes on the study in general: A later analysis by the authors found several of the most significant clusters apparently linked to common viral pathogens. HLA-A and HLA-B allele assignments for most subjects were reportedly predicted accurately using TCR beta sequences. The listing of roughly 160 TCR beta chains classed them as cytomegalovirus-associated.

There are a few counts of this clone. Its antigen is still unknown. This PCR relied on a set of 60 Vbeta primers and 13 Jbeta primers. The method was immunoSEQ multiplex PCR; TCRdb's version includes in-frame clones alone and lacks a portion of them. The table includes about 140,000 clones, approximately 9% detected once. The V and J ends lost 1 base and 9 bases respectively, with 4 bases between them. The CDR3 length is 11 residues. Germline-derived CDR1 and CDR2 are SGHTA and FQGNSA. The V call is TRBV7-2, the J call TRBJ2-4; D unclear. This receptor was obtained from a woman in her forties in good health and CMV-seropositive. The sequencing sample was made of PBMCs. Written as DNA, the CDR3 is TGTGCCAGCAGCTTAGTTAGCATTCAGTACTTC. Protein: CASSLVSIQYF. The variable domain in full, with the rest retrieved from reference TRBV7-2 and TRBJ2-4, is GAGVSQSPSNKVTEKGKDVELRCDPISGHTALYWYRQSLGQGLEFLIYFQGNSAPDKSGLPSDRFSAERTGGSVSTLTIQRTQQEDSAVYLCASSLVSIQYFGAGTRLSVL.